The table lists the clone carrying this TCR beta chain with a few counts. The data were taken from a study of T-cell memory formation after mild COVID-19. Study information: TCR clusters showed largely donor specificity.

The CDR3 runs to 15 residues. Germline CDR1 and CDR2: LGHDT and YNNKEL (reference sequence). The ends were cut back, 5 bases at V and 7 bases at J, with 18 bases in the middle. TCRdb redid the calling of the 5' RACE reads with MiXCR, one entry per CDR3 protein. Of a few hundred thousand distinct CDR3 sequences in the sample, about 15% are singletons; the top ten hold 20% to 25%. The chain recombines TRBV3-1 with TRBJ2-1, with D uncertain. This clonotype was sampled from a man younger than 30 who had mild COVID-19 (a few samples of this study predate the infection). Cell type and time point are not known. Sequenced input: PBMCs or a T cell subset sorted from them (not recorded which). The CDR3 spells CASSSTRLLRNEQFF. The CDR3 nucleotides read TGTGCCAGCAGCTCCACCCGCCTTTTAAGAAATGAGCAGTTCTTC.